What follows is one T cell receptor (beta chain) and its context. The antigen is not known. Method: immunoSEQ multiplex PCR; TCRdb's copy keeps in-frame clones and lacks some. The sample lists some 19,000 clones, over 80% occurring once. The entry originates in a study of OX40 agonist ivuxolimab in advanced cancers. About the research overall: Subjects had a mean age of about 65 years, with a range of 23 to 79; just over 80% were male.

Study results and caveats: CD8+ T cells (on average) carried more expanded clones than CD4+ T cells. With doses of 0.1 to 3.0 mg/kg, CD4+ and CD8+ blood T cells had undergone clonal expansion by week 6. No determination was made of the antigen specificity of the expanded peripheral T cells.

V lost 0 bases and J 8 bases, leaving 14 bases between the germline ends. This CDR3 is built from 14 residues. The germline gives CDR1 SGHDT, CDR2 YYEEEE. This material consisted of CD4+ or CD8+ T cells sorted from blood, taken in a trial of the OX40 agonist ivuxolimab. The sequence derives from an adult with an advanced solid tumor such as melanoma, head and neck, liver or kidney cancer. The J gene is TRBJ1-2, the V gene TRBV5-6; possibly TRBD1 for D (6 bases). The CDR3 spells CASSLAGAPRGYTF. CDR3 nucleotide sequence: TGTGCCAGCAGCTTGGCAGGGGCCCCCCGGGGCTACACCTTC.